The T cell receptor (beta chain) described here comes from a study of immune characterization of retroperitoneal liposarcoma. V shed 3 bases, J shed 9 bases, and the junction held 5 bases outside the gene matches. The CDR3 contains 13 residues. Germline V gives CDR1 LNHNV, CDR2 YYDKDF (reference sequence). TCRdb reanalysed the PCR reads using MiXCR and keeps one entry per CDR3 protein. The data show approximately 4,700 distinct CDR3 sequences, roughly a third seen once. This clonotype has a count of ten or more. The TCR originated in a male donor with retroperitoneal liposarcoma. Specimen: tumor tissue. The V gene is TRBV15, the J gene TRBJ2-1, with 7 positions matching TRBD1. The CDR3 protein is CATSSRQGSEQFF. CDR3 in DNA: TGTGCCACCAGCAGCAGACAGGGTAGTGAGCAGTTCTTC.